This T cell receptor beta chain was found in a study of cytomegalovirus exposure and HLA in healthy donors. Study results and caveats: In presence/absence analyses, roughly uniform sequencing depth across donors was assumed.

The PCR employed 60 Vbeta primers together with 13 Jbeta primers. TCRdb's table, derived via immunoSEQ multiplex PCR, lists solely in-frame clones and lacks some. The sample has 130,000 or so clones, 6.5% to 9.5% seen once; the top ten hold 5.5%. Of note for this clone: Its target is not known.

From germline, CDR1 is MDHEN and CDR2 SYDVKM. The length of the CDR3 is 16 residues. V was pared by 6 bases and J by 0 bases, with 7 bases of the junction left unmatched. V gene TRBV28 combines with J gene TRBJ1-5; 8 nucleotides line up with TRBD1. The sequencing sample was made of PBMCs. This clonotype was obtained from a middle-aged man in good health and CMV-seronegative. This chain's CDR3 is CASRLQGVNSNQPQHF. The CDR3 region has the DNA TGTGCCAGCAGGTTACAGGGGGTGAATAGCAATCAGCCCCAGCATTTT.